These 22 T cell receptor beta chains share one sample of origin, sequenced in a study of control samples from healthy donors and cancer patients. The assay was immunoSEQ multiplex PCR, and TCRdb's table has in-frame clones only and misses some. The sample contains approximately 100,000 clones, less than 95% of which appear only once. Specimen: blood. The receptor source for this set is a woman between 18 and 29 years old in good health.

This chain links TRBV27 with TRBJ2-7; D might be TRBD1 (5 bases). The CDR3 extends over 13 amino acids. The ends were cut back, 5 bases at V and 4 bases at J, with 12 bases in the middle. Germline CDR1 is MNHEY and CDR2 is SMNVEV (reference sequence). The CDR3 loop reads CASSAGWQYEQYF. The DNA for the CDR3 is TGTGCCAGCAGTGCAGGGTGGCAATACGAGCAGTACTTC.

J is TRBJ1-2 and V is TRBV6-5; D unclear. The V end lost 3 bases, the J end lost 8 bases, and 13 bases lay between the germline ends. CDR1 and CDR2 from the germline V gene are MNHEY and SVGAGI. CDR3 length: 13 residues. In DNA form, the CDR3 reads TGTGCCAGCAGTTATAGGTGGTTGGGAGGCTACACCTTC. Translation gives CASSYRWLGGYTF.

This clone was recorded a few times. This chain's CDR3 is CASSQYGDNTGELFF. The CDR3 DNA reads as TGTGCCAGCAGCCAATACGGGGATAACACCGGGGAGCTGTTTTTT. This rearrangement joins TRBV14 to TRBJ2-2, with D maybe TRBD2 (5 bases). The V gene's germline CDR1 is SGHDN and CDR2 FVKESK. The CDR3 length is 15 residues. V was shortened by 2 bases and J by 2 bases, with 9 bases between the two germline ends.

Written as DNA, the CDR3 is TGTGCTAGTGCCCCCGGCAGGGATGCCTATGGCTACACCTTC. It specifies CASAPGRDAYGYTF. This chain links TRBV12-5 with TRBJ1-2; D is perhaps TRBD1 (5 bases). The CDR3 sequence is 14 residues long. Per germline, CDR1 LGHNT and CDR2 FRNRAP. Deletions cut 7 bases from V and 4 bases from J, with 16 bases between.

The chain joins TRBV18 to TRBJ1-1; 10 bases are shared with TRBD1. Germline assignment: CDR1 KGHSH and CDR2 LQKENI. The CDR3 has 14 amino acids. The junction had 8 bases not matched to a gene; V was cut back by 6 bases and J by 7 bases. The CDR3 spells CASSGTGAEGEAFF. In nucleotides, the CDR3 is TGTGCCAGCTCCGGGACAGGGGCTGAGGGTGAAGCTTTCTTT.

The genes are TRBV2 and TRBJ2-7; TRBD1 or TRBD2 may be the D gene (5 bases each). Between the trimmed V and J ends, which lost 10 bases and 2 bases, there was a span of 21 bases. Germline V gene sequence: CDR1 SNHLY, CDR2 FYNNEI. The CDR3 spans 15 residues. This CDR3 reads CATSEGHLGAYEQYF. CDR3 DNA: TGTGCCACCTCAGAGGGGCACCTCGGAGCCTACGAGCAGTACTTC.

The rearrangement uses TRBV11-2 and TRBJ2-5; D is tentatively TRBD1 or TRBD2 (5 bases each). This CDR3 comprises 13 residues. The ends were cut back, 7 bases at V and 5 bases at J, with 14 bases in the middle. The germline CDR1 and CDR2 sequences are SGHAT and FQNNGV. CDR3 loop: CASTGAWGETQYF. The CDR3 coding sequence is TGTGCCAGCACCGGGGCCTGGGGTGAGACCCAGTACTTC.

The rearrangement uses TRBV5-6 and TRBJ2-3, with D maybe TRBD2 (6 bases). The CDR3 contains 15 residues. Germline V gene data show CDR1 as SGHDT and CDR2 as YYEEEE. V dropped 1 base and J dropped 4 bases, with 13 bases sitting between them. CDR3 residues: CASSLWGEVADTQYF. The DNA of the CDR3 is TGTGCCAGCAGCTTGTGGGGGGAAGTCGCAGATACGCAGTATTTT.

In its sample, this clone was seen once. The chain employs TRBV5-5 and TRBJ1-2, with 12 bases matching TRBD1. Trimming cost V 4 bases and J 4 bases; bases outside gene matches: 5. The germline CDR1 and CDR2 sequences are SGHKS and YYEKEE (reference sequence). CDR3 length: 15 amino acids. This chain's CDR3 is CASSTGTGGVYGYTF. CDR3 nucleotides: TGTGCCAGCAGCACCGGGACAGGGGGCGTCTATGGCTACACCTTC.

The rearrangement uses TRBV19 and TRBJ1-3; a possible D gene is TRBD1 (5 bases). CDR1 is LNHDA, CDR2 SQIVND, per germline (reference sequence). The CDR3 loop spans 15 amino acids. V shed 7 bases and J shed 5 bases, with 18 bases lying between them. The CDR3 region has the DNA TGTGCCAGTACCTCGGAGTGGGACGGCCGAAACACCATATATTTT. It specifies CASTSEWDGRNTIYF.

The chain uses TRBV4-1 and TRBJ2-7; the D is unclear. Between the trimmed V and J ends, which lost 4 bases and 7 bases, there was a span of 14 bases. This CDR3 is built from 13 residues. Germline CDR1 reads MGHRA; CDR2 reads YSYEKL. Written as DNA, the CDR3 is TGCGCCAGCAGCCCTGGACCCCGATTAGAGCAGTACTTC. This translates into CASSPGPRLEQYF.

The genes are TRBV5-4 and TRBJ1-3; possible D gene TRBD1, 6 bases. CDR1 and CDR2 from the germline V gene are SGHNT and YYREEE (reference sequence). Trimming shortened V by 4 bases and J by 2 bases, and 16 bases separated the two germline ends. The CDR3 totals 16 residues. The CDR3 spells CASSTRQDSPGNTIYF. CDR3 nucleotides: TGTGCCAGCAGCACCCGACAGGATTCTCCTGGAAACACCATATATTTT.

The chain has TRBV6-4 and TRBJ2-3, with D possibly being TRBD1 (6 bases). The V end lost 7 bases, the J end lost 2 bases, and 19 bases lay between the germline ends. CDR1 is MRHNA, CDR2 SNTAGT, per germline. The CDR3 is 16 residues long. CDR3 sequence (DNA): TGTGCCAGCACCAACGACGAAACAGGGTTCACAGATACGCAGTATTTT. Protein product: CASTNDETGFTDTQYF.

The chain uses TRBV5-5 and TRBJ1-4; TRBD1 aligns across 8 bases. The J segment lost 8 bases and the V segment lost 4 bases, leaving 4 bases of the junction unmatched. Germline V gene sequence: CDR1 SGHKS, CDR2 YYEKEE (reference sequence). The CDR3 covers 13 residues. The CDR3 DNA sequence: TGTGCCAGCAGCGGAGGACAGGGAGAAAAACTGTTTTTT. Translating it yields CASSGGQGEKLFF.

The chain carries TRBV7-2 and TRBJ1-1; D unresolved. CDR3 length: 14 residues. The V end was cut by 2 bases, the J end by 3 bases, with 10 bases between. Germline CDR1 SGHTA, CDR2 FQGNSA. The CDR3 protein is CASSLLGRDTEAFF. In DNA form, the CDR3 reads TGTGCCAGCAGCTTACTTGGAAGGGACACTGAAGCTTTCTTT.

CDR3 loop: CASSLRIAINEKLFF. The CDR3 DNA follows: TGTGCCAGCAGCTTAAGAATAGCCATTAATGAAAAACTGTTTTTT. This chain connects TRBV11-2 to TRBJ1-4; no clear D gene. The V gene's germline CDR1 is SGHAT and CDR2 FQNNGV. The CDR3 runs 15 residues. V was clipped by 2 bases and J by 4 bases, with 11 bases between them.

As DNA, the CDR3 is TGTGCCAGCAGTGAAGTGCGAGGCGTCTATGGCTACACCTTC. This codes for CASSEVRGVYGYTF. The gene calls are TRBV6-1 and TRBJ1-2; D not resolved. Germline lookup yields CDR1 MNHNS and CDR2 SASEGT. The CDR3 extends over 14 amino acids. Deletions cut 1 base from V and 4 bases from J, with 10 bases between.

J is TRBJ2-5 and V is TRBV5-5; TRBD1 matches at 7 bases. This CDR3 is 15 amino acids long. The J segment lost 4 bases and the V segment lost 4 bases, leaving 10 bases of the junction unmatched. The germline CDR1 and CDR2 sequences are SGHKS and YYEKEE (reference sequence). CDR3 region: CASSPYGQVGETQYF. CDR3 coding DNA: TGTGCCAGCAGCCCCTACGGACAGGTCGGAGAGACCCAGTACTTC.

This clone was seen once. V gene TRBV6-6 combines with J gene TRBJ2-1; D gene ambiguous. The CDR3 consists of 15 residues. Per germline, CDR1 MNHNY and CDR2 SVGAGI (reference sequence). V lost 4 bases and J 0 bases, leaving 10 bases between the germline ends. CDR3 bases: TGTGCCAGCAGTTCTGACCCGAGCTCCTACAATGAGCAGTTCTTC. It is translated as CASSSDPSSYNEQFF.

The chain couples TRBV9 to TRBJ1-2; D might be TRBD1 (6 bases). The CDR3 is 15 residues long. Trimming removed 4 bases from V and 1 base from J, with 14 bases in between. Per the germline V gene, CDR1 is SGDLS and CDR2 is YYNGEE. CDR3 bases: TGTGCCAGCAGCTTAGGACAGACTTTTAACTATGGCTACACCTTC. Encoded protein: CASSLGQTFNYGYTF. Variable domain in full (rest from reference TRBV9 and TRBJ1-2): DSGVTQTPKHLITATGQRVTLRCSPRSGDLSVYWYQQSLDQGLQFLIQYYNGEERAKGNILERFSAQQFPDLHSELNLSSLELGDSALYFCASSLGQTFNYGYTFGSGTRLTVV.

The chain has TRBV2 and TRBJ2-1, with 10 nucleotides matching TRBD2. From germline, CDR1 is SNHLY and CDR2 FYNNEI. The trim removed 6 bases at V and 3 bases at J, leaving 5 bases unmatched. This CDR3 spans 15 amino acids. The CDR3 DNA follows: TGTGCCAGCAGGGAGCGGGGGGGCCTCTACAATGAGCAGTTCTTC. The encoded protein is CASRERGGLYNEQFF.

A word on this clone: One junction end does not reproduce the germline sequence, and a read error may be involved. This sample also contains other DNA sequences that code for the same CDR3. This chain connects TRBV7-9 to TRBJ2-5, with TRBD2 matching over 9 bases. This CDR3 has 13 residues. Germline CDR1 reads SEHNR; CDR2 reads FQNEAQ (reference sequence). The CDR3 DNA sequence: TGTGCCAGCAGCCTAGCGGGGAAAGAGACCCAGTACTTC. It translates to CASSLAGKETQYF.